Following are 9 T cell receptor beta chains from one sample sequenced in a study of regulatory T cells in long-lasting Graves disease (dated by TCRdb to the early 2020s). Libraries were prepared through multiplex PCR. TCRdb names Illumina HiSeq 4000 as the instrument used. CDR3 regions were amplified by Arm-PCR with iRepertoire HTBI primers to construct TCR beta libraries. Using fastp trimming at Q25 and MiXCR clonotype assembly, TCRdb reanalyzed the public sequencing data and kept in-frame beta chains. Records with the same CDR3 protein are collapsed into one entry carrying the most frequent genes and DNA. This sample has 500,000 to 800,000 distinct CDR3 sequences in its table, and about 32% of those were observed once. Clones ranked in the top ten supply about two fifths of the sample. This specimen's time point label, per the study, means: persistent/refractory GD, antithyroid drugs over 5 years with positive TRAb. For both TCR sequencing and RNA sequencing, RNA was extracted from PBMCs in TRIzol.

Sample: peripheral blood mononuclear cells (PBMCs), taken when the disease was refractory, from a patient treated with antithyroid drugs. All receptors derive from a female donor with Graves disease.

This clonotype has only a few counts. The chain links TRBV12-3 or TRBV12-4 to TRBJ1-2; tentatively, D is TRBD1 (5 bases). The CDR3 has 15 residues. Trimming shortened V by 2 bases and J by 4 bases, and 14 bases separated the two germline ends. CDR3 sequence: CASSLRQGVLYGYTF. The CDR3 nucleotides read TGTGCCAGCAGTTTAAGGCAGGGAGTCCTCTATGGCTACACCTTC.

The chain couples TRBV6-1 to TRBJ1-5; tentatively, D is TRBD1 (6 bases). V gave up 6 bases and J gave up 1 base, with 22 bases separating them. The V gene's germline CDR1 is MNHNS and CDR2 SASEGT. This CDR3 is built from 18 residues. The CDR3, as DNA: TGTGCCAGCAGCCCCCGAATGGGGTTAACAGGGAGCAATCAGCCCCAGCATTTT. Its protein is CASSPRMGLTGSNQPQHF.

This clonotype was seen repeatedly, ten times or more. The chain joins TRBV3-1 to TRBJ2-5; possibly TRBD1 for D (6 bases). Between the trimmed V and J ends, which lost 0 bases and 1 base, there was a span of 9 bases. The CDR3 runs to 15 residues. Germline V gives CDR1 LGHDT, CDR2 YNNKEL (reference sequence). Here the CDR3 reads CASSQDGTPQETQYF. The CDR3 region has the DNA TGTGCCAGCAGCCAAGACGGGACACCCCAAGAGACCCAGTACTTC.

This clonotype came up a few times. The chain combines TRBV19 with TRBJ1-6; no clear D. The CDR3 spans 15 residues. Germline values: CDR1 LNHDA, CDR2 SQIVND (reference sequence). The V and J ends lost 6 bases and 7 bases respectively, with 16 bases between them. The CDR3 region is CASSSGGRINSPLHF. The CDR3 DNA reads TGTGCCAGTAGCTCGGGCGGACGTATAAATTCACCCCTCCACTTT.

The V and J genes are TRBV9 and TRBJ1-6, with D maybe TRBD1 (5 bases). Trimming removed 4 bases from V and 6 bases from J, with 11 bases in between. This CDR3 spans 14 amino acids. Per germline, CDR1 SGDLS and CDR2 YYNGEE. Written as DNA, the CDR3 is TGTGCCAGCAGCCAGACGACAGCTAATTCACCCCTCCACTTT. Its protein product is CASSQTTANSPLHF.

The chain carries TRBV12-3 or TRBV12-4 and TRBJ1-2; D possibly corresponds to TRBD1 (5 bases). CDR3 length equals 17 residues. V lost 2 bases and J 5 bases, leaving 21 bases between the germline ends. The CDR3 bases are TGTGCCAGCAGTTTATATTCCATGGGGGTGGTGGGGTATGGCTACACCTTC. The encoded protein is CASSLYSMGVVGYGYTF.

V gene TRBV5-4 combines with J gene TRBJ1-2; possibly TRBD1 for D (6 bases). Germline V gene data show CDR1 as SGHNT and CDR2 as YYREEE (reference sequence). The CDR3 runs 14 residues. V was clipped by 5 bases and J by 8 bases, with 19 bases between them. The CDR3 loop is CASSFAQGSGGYTF. In DNA form, the CDR3 reads TGTGCCAGCAGTTTCGCCCAGGGGTCCGGCGGCTACACCTTC.

In the case of this clonotype: It may be a read error: a sequence one base away is much more abundant. The rearrangement links TRBV12-3 or TRBV12-4 to TRBJ1-1, with 7 bases fitting TRBD1. The ends lost 5 bases at V and 4 bases at J; junction bases unmatched: 4. The CDR3 loop spans 13 amino acids. The CDR3 loop reads CASSHTGVTEAFF. The CDR3 DNA sequence: TGTGCCAGCAGTCATACAGGGGTCACTGAAGCTTTCTTT.

The chain combines TRBV29-1 with TRBJ2-7, with D unclear. Per the germline V gene, CDR1 is SQVTM and CDR2 is ANQGSEA. This CDR3 region has 12 residues. V was cut by 4 bases and J by 0 bases, with 7 bases left in between. The CDR3 loop reads CSVGYSSYEQYF. The CDR3 region has the DNA TGCAGCGTTGGGTATAGCTCCTACGAGCAGTACTTC.